In this sample, the clone carrying this T cell receptor (beta chain) turned up once. Its specificity is not known. The data derive from a study of OX40 agonist ivuxolimab in advanced cancers. Study as a whole: Dose-escalation patients were diagnosed with hepatocellular carcinoma, melanoma, renal cell cancer or head and neck cancer. Anti-PD-1, anti-PD-L1 or anti-CTLA-4 therapy given earlier was allowed, and approximately 40% had some. Study-wide points: CD4+ and CD8+ blood T cells expanded clonally by week 6 at 0.1 to 3.0 mg/kg. Partly responding patients at 0.1-3.0 mg/kg showed some of the smallest clonal expansion.

Sequencing used immunoSEQ multiplex PCR; TCRdb keeps in-frame clones, though not all of them. The data show about 29,000 clones, with 65% to 80% seen just once and about 31% held by the top ten. The CDR3 is 14 amino acids. Trimming removed 4 bases at V and 7 bases at J, with 15 bases between. Germline assignment: CDR1 MGHRA and CDR2 YSYEKL. Source: CD4+ or CD8+ T cells sorted from blood, taken in a trial of the OX40 agonist ivuxolimab. The sequence came from an adult with an advanced solid tumor such as melanoma, head and neck, liver or kidney cancer. The chain is built from TRBV4-1 and TRBJ2-3; D is tentatively TRBD1 or TRBD2 (6 bases each). This chain's CDR3 is CASSPGGRGHTQYF. Written as DNA, the CDR3 is TGCGCCAGCAGCCCCGGGGGCCGAGGACATACGCAGTATTTT.